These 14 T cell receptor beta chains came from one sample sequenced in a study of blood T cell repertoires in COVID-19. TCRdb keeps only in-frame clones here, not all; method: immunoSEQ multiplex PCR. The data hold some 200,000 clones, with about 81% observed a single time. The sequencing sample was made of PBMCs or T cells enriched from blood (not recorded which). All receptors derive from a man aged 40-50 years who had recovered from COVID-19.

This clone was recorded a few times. The CDR3 DNA reads as TGTGCCAGCAGCCCAACTAGCTTGGGGGGCGGGGAGCTGTTTTTT. It is translated as CASSPTSLGGGELFF. V usage is TRBV11-2 and J usage is TRBJ2-2; D perhaps matches TRBD2 (6 bases). The V gene lost 5 bases and the J gene lost 7 bases, with 17 bases spanning the gap. Germline CDR1 is SGHAT and CDR2 is FQNNGV. The CDR3 has 15 amino acids. Full variable domain (outside the CDR3, taken from reference TRBV11-2 and TRBJ2-2): EAGVAQSPRYKIIEKRQSVAFWCNPISGHATLYWYQQILGQGPKLLIQFQNNGVVDDSQLPKDRFSAERLKGVDSTLKIQPAKLEDSAVYLCASSPTSLGGGELFFGEGSRLTVL.

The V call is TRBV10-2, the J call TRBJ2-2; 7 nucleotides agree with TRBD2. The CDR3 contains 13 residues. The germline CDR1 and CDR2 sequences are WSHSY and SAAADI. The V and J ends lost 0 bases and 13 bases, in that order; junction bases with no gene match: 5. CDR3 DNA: TGCGCCAGCAGTGAGTCGAGACTAGCCTCGCTGTTTTTT. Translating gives CASSESRLASLFF.

CDR3 region: CASSVGDRTYEQYF. CDR3 bases: TGTGCCAGCAGCGTAGGGGACAGAACCTACGAGCAGTACTTC. The gene calls are TRBV27 and TRBJ2-7, with 7 nucleotides matching TRBD1. Germline V CDR1 and CDR2: MNHEY, SMNVEV (reference sequence). Trimming took 6 bases from V and 2 from J; bases not matched to a gene: 7. The CDR3 has 14 residues.

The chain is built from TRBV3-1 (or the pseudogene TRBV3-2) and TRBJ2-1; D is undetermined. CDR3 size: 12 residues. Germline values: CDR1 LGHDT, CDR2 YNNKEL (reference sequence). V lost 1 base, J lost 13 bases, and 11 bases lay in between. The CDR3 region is CASSQGRPTQFF. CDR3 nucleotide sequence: TGTGCCAGCAGCCAAGGCCGCCCTACCCAGTTCTTC.

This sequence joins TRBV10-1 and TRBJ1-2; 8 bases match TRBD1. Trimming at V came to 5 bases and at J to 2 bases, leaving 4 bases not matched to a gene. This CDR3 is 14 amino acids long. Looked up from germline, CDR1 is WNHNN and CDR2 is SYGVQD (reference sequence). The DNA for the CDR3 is TGCGCCAGCAGTCCGGACAGGGACAACTATGGCTACACCTTC. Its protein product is CASSPDRDNYGYTF.

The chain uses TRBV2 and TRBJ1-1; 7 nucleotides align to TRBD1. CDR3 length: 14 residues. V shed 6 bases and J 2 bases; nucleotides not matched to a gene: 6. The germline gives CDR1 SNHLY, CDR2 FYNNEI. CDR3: CASRRRTGNTEAFF. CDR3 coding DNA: TGTGCCAGCAGACGTCGGACAGGCAACACTGAAGCTTTCTTT.

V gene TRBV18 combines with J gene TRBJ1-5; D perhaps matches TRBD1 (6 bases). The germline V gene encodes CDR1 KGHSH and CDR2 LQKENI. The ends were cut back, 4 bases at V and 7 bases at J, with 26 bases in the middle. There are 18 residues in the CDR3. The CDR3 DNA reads TGTGCCAGCTCACTCTATCATGGGGGCTTGTTCTCTCACCAGCCCCAGCATTTT. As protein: CASSLYHGGLFSHQPQHF.

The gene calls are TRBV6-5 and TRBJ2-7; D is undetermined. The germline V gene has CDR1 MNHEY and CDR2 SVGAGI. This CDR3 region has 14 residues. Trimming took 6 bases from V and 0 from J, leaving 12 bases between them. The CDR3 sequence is CASRPTVSSYEQYF. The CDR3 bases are TGTGCCAGCAGACCCACGGTTAGCTCCTACGAGCAGTACTTC.

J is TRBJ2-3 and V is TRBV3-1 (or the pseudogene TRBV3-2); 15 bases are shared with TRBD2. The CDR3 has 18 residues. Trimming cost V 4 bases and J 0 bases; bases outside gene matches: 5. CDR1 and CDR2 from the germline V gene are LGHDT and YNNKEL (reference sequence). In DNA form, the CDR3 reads TGTGCCAGCAGCCCTTCGGGACTAGCGGGGGGAAGCACAGATACGCAGTATTTT. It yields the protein CASSPSGLAGGSTDTQYF.

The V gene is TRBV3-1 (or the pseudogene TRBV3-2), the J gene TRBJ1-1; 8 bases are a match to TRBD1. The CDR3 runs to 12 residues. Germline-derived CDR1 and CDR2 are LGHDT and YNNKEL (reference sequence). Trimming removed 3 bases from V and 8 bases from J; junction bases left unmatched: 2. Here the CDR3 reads CASSHGQGEAFF. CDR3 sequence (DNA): TGTGCCAGCAGCCACGGACAGGGCGAAGCTTTCTTT.

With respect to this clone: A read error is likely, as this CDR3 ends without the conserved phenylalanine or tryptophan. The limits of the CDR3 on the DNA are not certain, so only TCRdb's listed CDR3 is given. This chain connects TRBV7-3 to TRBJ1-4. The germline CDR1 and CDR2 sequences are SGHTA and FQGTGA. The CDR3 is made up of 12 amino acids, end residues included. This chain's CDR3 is CASSLTCVGSLR.

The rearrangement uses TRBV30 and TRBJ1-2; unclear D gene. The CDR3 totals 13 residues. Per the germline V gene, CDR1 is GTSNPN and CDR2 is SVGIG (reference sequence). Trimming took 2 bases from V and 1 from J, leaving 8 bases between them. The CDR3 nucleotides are TGTGCCTGGAGTAAGCTTGATAACTATGGCTACACCTTC. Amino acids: CAWSKLDNYGYTF.

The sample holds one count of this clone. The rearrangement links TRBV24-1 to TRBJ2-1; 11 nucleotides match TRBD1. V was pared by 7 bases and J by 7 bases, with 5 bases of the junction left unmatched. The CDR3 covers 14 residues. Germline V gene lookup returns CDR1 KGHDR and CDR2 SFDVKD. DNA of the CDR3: TGTGCCACCAGGGGGACAGGGGGAAGTAATGAGCAGTTCTTC. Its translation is CATRGTGGSNEQFF.

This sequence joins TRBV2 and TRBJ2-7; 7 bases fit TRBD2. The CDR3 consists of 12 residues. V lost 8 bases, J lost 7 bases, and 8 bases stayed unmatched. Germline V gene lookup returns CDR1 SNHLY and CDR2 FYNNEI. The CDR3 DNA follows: TGTGCCAGCGGGAGGGGTTCTCGGGAGCAGTACTTC. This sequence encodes CASGRGSREQYF.